The 20 T cell receptor beta chains listed next were all sequenced from one sample in a study of T cell responses to AZD1222 COVID-19 vaccine. Libraries were prepared by immunoSEQ multiplex PCR; TCRdb keeps only in-frame clonotypes and omits some of them. This sample has some 120,000 clones, with roughly 85% found just once. This sample comprised peripheral blood, obtained on day 0 of MenACWY control vaccination. Every receptor here comes from an adult in good health.

The gene calls are TRBV3-1 (or the pseudogene TRBV3-2) and TRBJ2-5; TRBD1 matches at 10 bases. Trimming removed 4 bases from V and 2 bases from J; junction bases left unmatched: 10. This CDR3 is 17 amino acids long. Per the germline V gene, CDR1 is LGHDT and CDR2 is YNNKEL (reference sequence). CDR3 sequence (DNA): TGTGCCAGCAGCCTCAAGCAGGGACAGGGGAGGCAAGAGACCCAGTACTTC. As protein: CASSLKQGQGRQETQYF.

The chain joins TRBV4-2 to TRBJ2-7; TRBD2 agrees at 7 bases. Trimming cost V 4 bases and J 0 bases; bases outside gene matches: 6. The CDR3 runs to 15 residues. Germline CDR1 LGHNA, CDR2 YNFKEQ. CDR3: CASSPLREASYEQYF. The CDR3 coding sequence is TGTGCCAGCAGCCCCCTACGGGAGGCCTCCTACGAGCAGTACTTC.

This clone was seen just once. V is TRBV5-1 and J is TRBJ2-5, with 9 positions matching TRBD2. Germline CDR1 is SGHRS and CDR2 is YFSETQ. Losses at the gene ends were 0 bases for V and 5 bases for J; bases not matched to a gene: 2. The CDR3 is 14 amino acids. CDR3 sequence: CASSLASGIETQYF. In DNA form, the CDR3 reads TGCGCCAGCAGCTTGGCTAGCGGGATTGAGACCCAGTACTTC.

The chain has TRBV20-1 and TRBJ2-1, with 7 bases aligning to TRBD2. Germline V CDR1 and CDR2: DFQATT, SNEGSKA (reference sequence). The CDR3 is 15 amino acids. The V segment lost 3 bases and the J segment 3 bases; nucleotides outside the gene matches: 8. The CDR3: CSASGSSGGYNEQFF. DNA of the CDR3: TGCAGTGCTAGTGGGTCTAGCGGAGGCTACAATGAGCAGTTCTTC.

V usage is TRBV29-1 and J usage is TRBJ2-7; 8 bases map to TRBD2. V lost 3 bases, J lost 0 bases, and 4 bases stayed unmatched. Germline-derived CDR1 and CDR2 are SQVTM and ANQGSEA. The length of the CDR3 is 14 residues. The CDR3 loop reads CSVEVGGGSYEQYF. CDR3 coding DNA: TGCAGCGTTGAGGTCGGGGGGGGCTCCTACGAGCAGTACTTC.

In its sample, this clone was seen once. The chain couples TRBV5-6 to TRBJ2-7; D may be TRBD2 (5 bases). Trimming pared 1 base from V and 7 bases from J, leaving 15 bases between. The CDR3 totals 14 residues. CDR1 is SGHDT, CDR2 YYEEEE, per germline. The CDR3 DNA sequence: TGTGCCAGCAGCTTGCTGGACGGGGTGGGTGAGCAGTACTTC. This gives the protein CASSLLDGVGEQYF.

The V call is TRBV21-1, the J call TRBJ1-5. TRBV21-1 is a pseudogene. This CDR3 comprises 17 residues. The CDR3 region is CASSTGTVLRGYQPQHF. The CDR3 nucleotides are TGTGCCAGCAGCACAGGTACGGTCCTCCGAGGTTATCAGCCCCAGCATTTT.

The chain carries TRBV27 and TRBJ2-7; TRBD2 matches at 11 bases. The germline gives CDR1 MNHEY, CDR2 SMNVEV (reference sequence). The CDR3 loop spans 14 amino acids. With 6 bases clipped from V and 3 bases from J, the junction kept 4 bases outside the gene matches. This chain's CDR3 is CASSLGLAVYEQYF. CDR3 nucleotide sequence: TGTGCCAGCAGCCTGGGACTAGCGGTCTACGAGCAGTACTTC.

The rearrangement uses TRBV11-2 and TRBJ1-5; D perhaps matches TRBD1 (5 bases). V was cut by 3 bases and J by 4 bases, with 10 bases left in between. In germline, CDR1 is SGHAT, CDR2 FQNNGV. The CDR3 extends over 14 amino acids. The CDR3 bases are TGTGCCAGCAGCTTGTTGGGGGGGAATCAGCCCCAGCATTTT. Translated: CASSLLGGNQPQHF.

This clone has more than one count but fewer than ten. The gene calls are TRBV28 and TRBJ2-7; D gene uncertain. CDR1 and CDR2 (germline): MDHEN, SYDVKM. Trimming stripped 8 bases from V and 3 bases from J, with 8 bases between. CDR3 length: 11 amino acids. The DNA of the CDR3 is TGTGCCAGCTGCGACTTCTACGAGCAGTACTTC. Translating it yields CASCDFYEQYF.

The chain joins TRBV27 to TRBJ2-7; no definite D call. This CDR3 region has 15 residues. Germline CDR1 MNHEY, CDR2 SMNVEV (reference sequence). The V and J ends lost 1 base and 3 bases respectively, with 13 bases between them. CDR3: CASSLLGSNSYEQYF. The CDR3 DNA reads as TGTGCCAGCAGTTTATTGGGAAGTAACAGCTACGAGCAGTACTTC.

This clone was picked up a small number of times. The rearrangement uses TRBV5-4 and TRBJ2-1; 10 positions match TRBD1. Per the germline V gene, CDR1 is SGHNT and CDR2 is YYREEE (reference sequence). The CDR3 spans 16 residues. J gave up 6 bases and V 4 bases, and 10 bases lay outside the gene matches. Here the CDR3 reads CASSLADRGHVNEQFF. CDR3 sequence (DNA): TGTGCCAGCAGCCTAGCTGACAGGGGGCACGTCAATGAGCAGTTCTTC.

The J gene is TRBJ2-7, the V gene TRBV7-9, with TRBD2 matching 15 bases. In germline, CDR1 is SEHNR, CDR2 FQNEAQ (reference sequence). The CDR3 runs to 17 residues. With V trimmed by 5 bases and J by 0 bases, 5 bases remained unmatched. The CDR3 here is CASSPGLAGGDSYEQYF. The CDR3 coding sequence is TGTGCCAGCAGCCCCGGACTAGCGGGGGGGGACTCCTACGAGCAGTACTTC.

V gene TRBV29-1 combines with J gene TRBJ1-2; D is unresolved. CDR1 and CDR2 from the germline V gene are SQVTM and ANQGSEA. The germline V and J ends were trimmed by 0 bases and 4 bases, with 9 bases remaining between them. This CDR3 spans 13 amino acids. The CDR3: CSVEDSASYGYTF. The CDR3 nucleotides are TGCAGCGTTGAAGATTCGGCAAGCTATGGCTACACCTTC.

This chain joins TRBV5-1 and TRBJ1-3; D is unresolved. V lost 1 base to trimming and J lost 1 base, with 9 bases between them. This CDR3 is 15 amino acids long. Germline CDR1 is SGHRS and CDR2 is YFSETQ. Written as DNA, the CDR3 is TGCGCCAGCAGCTTGACAGATATGTCTGGAAACACCATATATTTT. Translation gives CASSLTDMSGNTIYF.

J is TRBJ2-1 and V is TRBV5-6; D gene uncertain. V was shortened by 0 bases and J by 2 bases, with 6 bases between the two germline ends. Germline V gives CDR1 SGHDT, CDR2 YYEEEE. CDR3 length equals 14 residues. Written as DNA, the CDR3 is TGTGCCAGCAGCTTGGCGAGACCCTACAATGAGCAGTTCTTC. Protein sequence: CASSLARPYNEQFF.

The J gene is TRBJ2-7, the V gene TRBV5-4; 7 positions agree with TRBD2. The CDR3 loop spans 14 amino acids. CDR1 is SGHNT, CDR2 YYREEE, per germline (reference sequence). Trimming at V came to 5 bases and at J to 0 bases, leaving 5 bases not matched to a gene. CDR3 in amino acids: CASRRGGSSYEQYF. Written as DNA, the CDR3 is TGTGCCAGCAGACGCGGGGGTAGCTCCTACGAGCAGTACTTC. Filled out from reference TRBV5-4 and TRBJ2-7, the complete variable domain reads ETGVTQSPTHLIKTRGQQVTLRCSSQSGHNTVSWYQQALGQGPQFIFQYYREEENGRGNFPPRFSGLQFPNYSSELNVNALELDDSALYLCASRRGGSSYEQYFGPGTRLTVT.

This chain connects TRBV14 to TRBJ2-1; 7 bases fit TRBD2. This CDR3 has 13 amino acids. The trim removed 4 bases at V and 10 bases at J, leaving 7 bases unmatched. CDR1 is SGHDN and CDR2 is FVKESK in the germline V gene. The CDR3 reads CASSPLARGEQFF. The CDR3 nucleotides are TGTGCCAGCAGCCCACTAGCGCGGGGAGAGCAGTTCTTC.

The rearrangement joins TRBV7-9 to TRBJ1-1, with 8 nucleotides matching TRBD1. The CDR3 spans 15 residues. CDR1 is SEHNR, CDR2 FQNEAQ, per germline (reference sequence). The ends lost 3 bases at V and 5 bases at J; junction bases unmatched: 8. CDR3 amino acids: CASSLPGGAGTEAFF. Here the CDR3 DNA reads TGTGCCAGCAGCTTGCCAGGGGGCGCGGGGACTGAAGCTTTCTTT. Based on the CDR3 plus reference TRBV7-9 and TRBJ1-1, the full variable domain is DTGVSQNPRHKITKRGQNVTFRCDPISEHNRLYWYRQTLGQGPEFLTYFQNEAQLEKSRLLSDRFSAERPKGSFSTLEIQRTEQGDSAMYLCASSLPGGAGTEAFFGQGTRLTVV.

V and J are TRBV7-2 and TRBJ2-7; the D gene is possibly TRBD2 (6 bases). CDR1 is SGHTA and CDR2 is FQGNSA in the germline V gene. The CDR3 loop spans 14 amino acids. V was trimmed by 3 bases and J by 6 bases, leaving 15 bases between them. CDR3 in amino acids: CASSLWDSQGEQYF. For the CDR3, the DNA is TGTGCCAGCAGCTTGTGGGACTCCCAGGGCGAGCAGTACTTC. Supplemented by reference TRBV7-2 and TRBJ2-7, the full variable domain reads GAGVSQSPSNKVTEKGKDVELRCDPISGHTALYWYRQSLGQGLEFLIYFQGNSAPDKSGLPSDRFSAERTGGSVSTLTIQRTQQEDSAVYLCASSLWDSQGEQYFGPGTRLTVT.